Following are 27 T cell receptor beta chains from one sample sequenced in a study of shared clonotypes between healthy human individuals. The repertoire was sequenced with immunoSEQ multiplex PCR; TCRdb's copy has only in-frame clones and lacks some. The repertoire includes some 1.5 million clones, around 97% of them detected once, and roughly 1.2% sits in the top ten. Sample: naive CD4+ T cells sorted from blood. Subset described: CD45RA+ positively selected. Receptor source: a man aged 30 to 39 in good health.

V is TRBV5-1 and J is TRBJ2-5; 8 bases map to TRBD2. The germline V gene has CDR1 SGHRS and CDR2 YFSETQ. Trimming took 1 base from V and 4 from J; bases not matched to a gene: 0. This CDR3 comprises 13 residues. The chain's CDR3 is CASSLSGRETQYF. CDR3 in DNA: TGCGCCAGCAGCTTGAGCGGGAGAGAGACCCAGTACTTC. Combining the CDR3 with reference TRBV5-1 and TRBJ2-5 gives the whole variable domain KAGVTQTPRYLIKTRGQQVTLSCSPISGHRSVSWYQQTPGQGLQFLFEYFSETQRNKGNFPGRFSGRQFSNSRSEMNVSTLELGDSALYLCASSLSGRETQYFGPGTRLLVL.

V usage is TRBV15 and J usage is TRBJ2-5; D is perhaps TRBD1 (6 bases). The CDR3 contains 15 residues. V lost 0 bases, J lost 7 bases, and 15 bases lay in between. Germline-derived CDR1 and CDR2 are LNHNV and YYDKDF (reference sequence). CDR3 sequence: CATSRDQGNEGTQYF. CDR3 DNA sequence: TGTGCCACCAGCAGAGACCAGGGGAATGAAGGGACCCAGTACTTC.

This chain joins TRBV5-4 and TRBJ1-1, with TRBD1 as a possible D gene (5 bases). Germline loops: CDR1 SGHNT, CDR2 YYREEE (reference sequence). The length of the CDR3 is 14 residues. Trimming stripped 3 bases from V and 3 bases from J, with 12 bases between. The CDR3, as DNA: TGTGCCAGCAGCTCCGGGGGAACCGACACTGAAGCTTTCTTT. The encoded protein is CASSSGGTDTEAFF. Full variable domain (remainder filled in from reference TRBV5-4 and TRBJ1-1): ETGVTQSPTHLIKTRGQQVTLRCSSQSGHNTVSWYQQALGQGPQFIFQYYREEENGRGNFPPRFSGLQFPNYSSELNVNALELDDSALYLCASSSGGTDTEAFFGQGTRLTVV.

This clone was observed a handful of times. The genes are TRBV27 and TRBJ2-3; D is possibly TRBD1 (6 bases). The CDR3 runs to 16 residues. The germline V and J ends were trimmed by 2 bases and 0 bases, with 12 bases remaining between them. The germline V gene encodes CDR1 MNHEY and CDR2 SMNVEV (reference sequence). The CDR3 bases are TGTGCCAGCAGTTTACTGAGGACAGAGAGCACAGATACGCAGTATTTT. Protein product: CASSLLRTESTDTQYF.

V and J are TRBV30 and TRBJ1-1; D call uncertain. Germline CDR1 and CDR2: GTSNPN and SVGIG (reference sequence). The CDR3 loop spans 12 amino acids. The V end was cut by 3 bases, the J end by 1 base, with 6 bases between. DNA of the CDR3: TGTGCCTGGAGGCGATGGAACACTGAAGCTTTCTTT. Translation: CAWRRWNTEAFF.

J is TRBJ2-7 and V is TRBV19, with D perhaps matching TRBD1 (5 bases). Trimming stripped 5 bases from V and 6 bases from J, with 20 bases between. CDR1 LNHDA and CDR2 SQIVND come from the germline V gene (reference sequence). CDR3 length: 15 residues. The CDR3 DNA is TGTGCCAGTAGTCCCAGGGTACCCGATTCGCTCGAGCAGTACTTC. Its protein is CASSPRVPDSLEQYF. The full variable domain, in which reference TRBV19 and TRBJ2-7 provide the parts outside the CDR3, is DGGITQSPKYLFRKEGQNVTLSCEQNLNHDAMYWYRQDPGQGLRLIYYSQIVNDFQKGDIAEGYSVSREKKESFPLTVTSAQKNPTAFYLCASSPRVPDSLEQYFGPGTRLTVT.

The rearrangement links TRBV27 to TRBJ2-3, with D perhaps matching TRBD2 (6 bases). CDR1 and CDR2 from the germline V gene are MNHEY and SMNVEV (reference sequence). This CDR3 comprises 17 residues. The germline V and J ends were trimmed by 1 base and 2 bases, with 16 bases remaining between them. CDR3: CASSLLGGRDITDTQYF. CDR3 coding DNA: TGTGCCAGCAGTTTATTAGGCGGGCGGGATATCACAGATACGCAGTATTTT.

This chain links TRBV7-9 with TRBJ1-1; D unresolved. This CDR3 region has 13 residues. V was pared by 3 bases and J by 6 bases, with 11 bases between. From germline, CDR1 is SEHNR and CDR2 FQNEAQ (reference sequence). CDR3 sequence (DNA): TGTGCCAGCAGCTTCGGAGCTAGAGCTGAAGCTTTCTTT. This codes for CASSFGARAEAFF.

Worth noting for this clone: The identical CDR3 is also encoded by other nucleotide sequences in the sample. CDR3 region: CASSVGSSGNTIYF. CDR3 coding DNA: TGTGCCAGCAGCGTAGGAAGCTCTGGAAACACCATATATTTT. This chain uses TRBV9 with TRBJ1-3; D gene unclear. CDR3 size: 14 residues. Trimming took off 0 bases at V and 0 bases at J, with 4 bases between the two ends. Germline V lookup: CDR1 SGDLS, CDR2 YYNGEE.

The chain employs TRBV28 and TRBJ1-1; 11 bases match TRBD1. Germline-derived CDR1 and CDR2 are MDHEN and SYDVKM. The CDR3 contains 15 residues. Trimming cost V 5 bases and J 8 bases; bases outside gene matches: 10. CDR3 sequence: CASSGTGGEKGEAFF. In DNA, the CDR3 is TGTGCCAGCAGTGGGACAGGGGGAGAAAAGGGGGAAGCTTTCTTT. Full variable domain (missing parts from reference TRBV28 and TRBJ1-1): DVKVTQSSRYLVKRTGEKVFLECVQDMDHENMFWYRQDPGLGLRLIYFSYDVKMKEKGDIPEGYSVSREKKERFSLILESASTNQTSMYLCASSGTGGEKGEAFFGQGTRLTVV.

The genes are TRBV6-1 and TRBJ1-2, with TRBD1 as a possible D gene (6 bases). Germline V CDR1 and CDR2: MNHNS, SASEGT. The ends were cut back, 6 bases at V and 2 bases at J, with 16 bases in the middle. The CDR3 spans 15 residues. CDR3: CASSHRQVLNYGYTF. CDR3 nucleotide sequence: TGTGCCAGCAGCCATAGACAGGTGCTAAACTATGGCTACACCTTC.

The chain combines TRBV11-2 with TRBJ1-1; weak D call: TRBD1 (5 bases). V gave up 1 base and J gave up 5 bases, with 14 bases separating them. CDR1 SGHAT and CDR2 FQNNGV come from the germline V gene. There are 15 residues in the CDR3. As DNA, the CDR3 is TGTGCCAGCAGCTTAGTATTAGGGGCGCAGACTGAAGCTTTCTTT. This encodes CASSLVLGAQTEAFF. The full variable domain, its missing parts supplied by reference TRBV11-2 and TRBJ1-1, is EAGVAQSPRYKIIEKRQSVAFWCNPISGHATLYWYQQILGQGPKLLIQFQNNGVVDDSQLPKDRFSAERLKGVDSTLKIQPAKLEDSAVYLCASSLVLGAQTEAFFGQGTRLTVV.

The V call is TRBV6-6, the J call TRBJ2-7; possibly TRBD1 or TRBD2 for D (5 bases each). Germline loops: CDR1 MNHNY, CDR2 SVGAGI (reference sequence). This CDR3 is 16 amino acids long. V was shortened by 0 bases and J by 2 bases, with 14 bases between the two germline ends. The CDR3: CASSYSYRGQTYEQYF. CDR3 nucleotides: TGTGCCAGCAGTTACTCTTACCGGGGCCAGACCTACGAGCAGTACTTC.

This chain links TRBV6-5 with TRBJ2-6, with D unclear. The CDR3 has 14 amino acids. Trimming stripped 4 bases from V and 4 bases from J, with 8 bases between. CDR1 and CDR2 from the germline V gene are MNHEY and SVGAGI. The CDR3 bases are TGTGCCAGCAGTTCCACCGGCGGGGCCAACGTCCTGACTTTC. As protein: CASSSTGGANVLTF.

CDR3 region: CASSKERGTSYEQYF. The CDR3 DNA sequence: TGTGCCAGCTCAAAAGAGCGGGGAACCTCCTACGAGCAGTACTTC. This chain joins TRBV18 and TRBJ2-7; 7 bases align to TRBD2. With 5 bases clipped from V and 0 bases from J, the junction kept 7 bases outside the gene matches. Germline loops: CDR1 KGHSH, CDR2 LQKENI. The CDR3 runs to 15 residues.

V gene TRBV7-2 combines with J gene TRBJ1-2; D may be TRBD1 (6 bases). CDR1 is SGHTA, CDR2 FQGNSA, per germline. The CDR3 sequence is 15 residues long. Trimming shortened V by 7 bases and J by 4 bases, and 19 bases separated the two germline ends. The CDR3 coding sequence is TGTGCCAGCACCTCGTTCTCAGGGGCCTCCTATGGCTACACCTTC. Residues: CASTSFSGASYGYTF.

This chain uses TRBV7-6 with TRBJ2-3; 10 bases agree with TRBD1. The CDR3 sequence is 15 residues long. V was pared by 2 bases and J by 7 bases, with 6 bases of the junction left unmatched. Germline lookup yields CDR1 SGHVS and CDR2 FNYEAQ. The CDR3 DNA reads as TGTGCCAGCAGCTTATGGGGACAGGGGACGAATACGCAGTATTTT. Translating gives CASSLWGQGTNTQYF.

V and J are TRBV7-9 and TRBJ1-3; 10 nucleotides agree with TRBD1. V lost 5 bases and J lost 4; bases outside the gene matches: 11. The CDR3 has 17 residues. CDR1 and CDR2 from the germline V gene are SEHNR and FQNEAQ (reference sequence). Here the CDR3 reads CASSPPRQGATGNTIYF. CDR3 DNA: TGTGCCAGCAGCCCCCCTCGACAGGGGGCGACGGGAAACACCATATATTTT.

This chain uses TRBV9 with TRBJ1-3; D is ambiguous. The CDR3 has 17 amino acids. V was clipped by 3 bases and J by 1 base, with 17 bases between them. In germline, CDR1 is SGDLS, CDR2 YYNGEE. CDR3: CASSAKLLEESGNTIYF. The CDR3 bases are TGTGCCAGCAGCGCGAAATTACTAGAGGAATCTGGAAACACCATATATTTT.

The CDR3 coding sequence is TGTGCCAGCAGTTACTTAAAGGGGAGCTCCTACAATGAGCAGTTCTTC. This translates into CASSYLKGSSYNEQFF. The V and J genes are TRBV6-5 and TRBJ2-1; possibly TRBD1 or TRBD2 for D (5 bases each). The V gene lost 1 base and the J gene lost 0 bases, with 10 bases spanning the gap. The length of the CDR3 is 16 residues. Germline V gives CDR1 MNHEY, CDR2 SVGAGI.

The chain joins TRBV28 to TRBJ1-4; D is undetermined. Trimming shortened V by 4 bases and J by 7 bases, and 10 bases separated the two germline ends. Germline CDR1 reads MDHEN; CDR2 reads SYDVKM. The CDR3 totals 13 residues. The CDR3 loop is CASSWVGSEKLFF. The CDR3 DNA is TGTGCCAGCAGTTGGGTGGGGAGTGAAAAACTGTTTTTT.

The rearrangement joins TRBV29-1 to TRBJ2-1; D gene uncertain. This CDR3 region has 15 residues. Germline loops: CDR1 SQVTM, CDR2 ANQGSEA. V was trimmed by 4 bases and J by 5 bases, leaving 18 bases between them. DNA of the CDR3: TGCAGCGTTGTAAATACCGTAAGTGTGAACAATGAGCAGTTCTTC. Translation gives CSVVNTVSVNNEQFF.

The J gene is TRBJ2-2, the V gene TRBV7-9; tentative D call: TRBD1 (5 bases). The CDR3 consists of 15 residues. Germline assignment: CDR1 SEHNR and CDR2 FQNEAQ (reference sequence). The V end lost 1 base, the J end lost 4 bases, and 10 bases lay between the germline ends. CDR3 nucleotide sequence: TGTGCCAGCAGCTTAGTTCGACAGACCACCGGGGAGCTGTTTTTT. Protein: CASSLVRQTTGELFF.

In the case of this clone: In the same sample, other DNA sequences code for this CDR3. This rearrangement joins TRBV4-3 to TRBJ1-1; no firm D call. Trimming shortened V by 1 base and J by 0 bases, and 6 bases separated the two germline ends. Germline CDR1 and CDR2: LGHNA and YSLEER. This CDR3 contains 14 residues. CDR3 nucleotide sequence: TGCGCCAGCAGCCAAGGTCGGGTGAACACTGAAGCTTTCTTT. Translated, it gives CASSQGRVNTEAFF.

The CDR3 region is CASTRTGYEQYF. The CDR3 DNA follows: TGTGCCAGCACTCGGACAGGTTACGAGCAGTACTTC. V is TRBV14 and J is TRBJ2-7; 7 positions match TRBD1. The length of the CDR3 is 12 residues. V trimming: 7 bases; J trimming: 4 bases; junction bases outside the gene matches: 4. CDR1 is SGHDN, CDR2 FVKESK, per germline.

CDR3 protein: CASSEQGASNTDTQYF. The CDR3 bases are TGTGCCAGCTCTGAACAGGGGGCGTCCAACACAGATACGCAGTATTTT. The chain has TRBV18 and TRBJ2-3; 9 bases are a match to TRBD1. In germline, CDR1 is KGHSH, CDR2 LQKENI. V was pared by 6 bases and J by 2 bases, with 9 bases of the junction left unmatched. CDR3 length equals 16 residues. The variable domain in full, with the rest retrieved from reference TRBV18 and TRBJ2-3, is NAGVMQNPRHLVRRRGQEARLRCSPMKGHSHVYWYRQLPEEGLKFMVYLQKENIIDESGMPKERFSAEFPKEGPSILRIQQVVRGDSAAYFCASSEQGASNTDTQYFGPGTRLTVL.

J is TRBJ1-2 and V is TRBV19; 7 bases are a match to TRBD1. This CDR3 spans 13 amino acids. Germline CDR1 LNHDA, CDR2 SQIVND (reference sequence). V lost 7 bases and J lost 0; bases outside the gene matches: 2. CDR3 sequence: CASKGQTNYGYTF. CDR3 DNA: TGTGCCAGTAAGGGACAGACTAACTATGGCTACACCTTC.